This TCR beta chain was profiled in a study of response to subunit inactivated influenza vaccine. TCRdb reprocessed the RT-PCR reads via MiXCR and lists one record per CDR3 protein. The sample contains 200,000 to 300,000 distinct CDR3 sequences, more than 10% of which appear only once. Comments on this clonotype: It is likely a read error, because the conserved phenylalanine at the end of the CDR3 is missing. The DNA is left out, because the CDR3 cannot be placed on it with certainty; the CDR3 is given as TCRdb lists it.

CDR1 and CDR2 from the germline V gene are MNHEY and SVGEGT. From its first to its last residue, the CDR3 has 13 amino acids. The sequence came from a man aged 50 to 60 who received an inactivated influenza vaccine. The V gene is TRBV6-2 or TRBV6-3, the J gene TRBJ2-7; TRBD2 is taken as the D call from the table, unchecked against the DNA. The sample was non-naive T cells sorted from PBMCs, taken roughly 15 days before vaccination. CDR3 protein: CASSPHSTSGTTL.